The clone carrying this T cell receptor (beta chain) was seen a few times. The CDR3 spans 15 residues. V trimming: 6 bases; J trimming: 2 bases; junction bases outside the gene matches: 5. The data belong to a study of T cells in Graves' hyperthyroidism and ophthalmopathy. RNA transcripts yielded amplified TCR beta CDR3 regions. When the TCR CDR3 underwent first-round RT-PCR, the HTBI primer set was used. MiXCR, applied by TCRdb to the multiplex PCR reads, yields one record per CDR3 protein. The sample has about 550,000 distinct CDR3 sequences, less than 25% seen once; the top ten hold 26%. Sequencing was carried out using blood. The chain links TRBV12-3 or TRBV12-4 to TRBJ2-5; 11 bases agree with TRBD2. The source is a man aged 18 to 35 with Graves' hyperthyroidism. CDR3 residues: CASRPSGGTQETQYF. The CDR3 nucleotides are TGTGCCAGCAGGCCTAGCGGGGGGACGCAAGAGACCCAGTACTTC.